The 20 T cell receptor beta chains given below trace back to one sample, sequenced in a study of blood T cell repertoires in COVID-19. The repertoire was sequenced with immunoSEQ multiplex PCR; TCRdb's copy has only in-frame clones and lacks some. The data contain around 200,000 clones, about 86% of them singletons. Material for sequencing was peripheral blood. The receptors were sampled from a woman younger than 35 who had recovered from COVID-19.

This chain connects TRBV7-9 to TRBJ2-1; 8 bases agree with TRBD1. Germline values: CDR1 SEHNR, CDR2 FQNEAQ (reference sequence). The CDR3 contains 16 residues. The V gene end was trimmed by 7 bases and the J gene end by 6 bases; junction bases not matched to a gene: 14. Written as DNA, the CDR3 is TGTGCCAGCACGCTAGGAGGACAGGGTCCCGGCAATGAGCAGTTCTTC. Its translation: CASTLGGQGPGNEQFF. Together with reference TRBV7-9 and TRBJ2-1, the CDR3 gives the full variable domain: DTGVSQNPRHKITKRGQNVTFRCDPISEHNRLYWYRQTLGQGPEFLTYFQNEAQLEKSRLLSDRFSAERPKGSFSTLEIQRTEQGDSAMYLCASTLGGQGPGNEQFFGPGTRLTVL.

The chain combines TRBV4-3 with TRBJ2-4; 11 bases are shared with TRBD2. V dropped 0 bases and J dropped 0; count of bases not matched to a gene: 4. Germline lookup yields CDR1 LGHNA and CDR2 YSLEER. CDR3 length: 18 residues. CDR3 region: CASSQEGLAAGAKNIQYF. In DNA, the CDR3 is TGCGCCAGCAGCCAAGAGGGACTAGCGGCGGGAGCCAAAAACATTCAGTACTTC.

V is TRBV7-3 and J is TRBJ2-3; D perhaps matches TRBD1 (5 bases). Germline V CDR1 and CDR2: SGHTA, FQGTGA. The CDR3 is 14 residues long. Trimming stripped 3 bases from V and 3 bases from J, with 10 bases between. CDR3 protein: CASSFAQGTDTQYF. The CDR3 nucleotides are TGTGCCAGCAGCTTTGCCCAGGGTACAGATACGCAGTATTTT.

CDR3 sequence (DNA): TGTGCCAGCTCACTTTTAGCGACCCACGAGCAGTACGTC. Protein sequence: CASSLLATHEQYV. The chain employs TRBV18 and TRBJ2-7; perhaps TRBD2 as D (5 bases). With 4 bases removed from V and 5 bases from J, the gap between germline ends came to 12 bases. The CDR3 totals 13 residues. The germline V gene encodes CDR1 KGHSH and CDR2 LQKENI.

This chain links TRBV27 with TRBJ2-1, with D possibly matching TRBD1 (6 bases). Germline lookup yields CDR1 MNHEY and CDR2 SMNVEV (reference sequence). The V gene lost 6 bases and the J gene lost 0 bases, with 9 bases spanning the gap. This CDR3 comprises 14 residues. The CDR3 bases are TGTGCCAGCAGGAAACAGGGCTCCTACAATGAGCAGTTCTTC. This translates into CASRKQGSYNEQFF.

The rearrangement uses TRBV24-1 and TRBJ2-3; weak D call: TRBD2 (7 bases). CDR1 is KGHDR and CDR2 is SFDVKD in the germline V gene. The V and J ends lost 1 base and 4 bases respectively, with 23 bases between them. The CDR3 has 19 amino acids. CDR3: CATSDFHEGGALIPDTQYF. The CDR3 coding sequence is TGTGCCACCAGTGATTTCCATGAGGGGGGGGCCCTCATACCAGATACGCAGTATTTT.

This rearrangement joins TRBV4-3 to TRBJ1-5, with TRBD1 matching 11 bases. The CDR3 consists of 15 residues. The V gene's germline CDR1 is LGHNA and CDR2 YSLEER. Germline trimming cut 4 bases from V and 4 bases from J; bases unmatched to any gene: 3. The CDR3: CASSPGTGGNQPQHF. CDR3 nucleotides: TGCGCCAGCAGCCCTGGGACAGGGGGGAATCAGCCCCAGCATTTT.

The rearrangement joins TRBV7-2 to TRBJ1-6; D not certain. V was trimmed by 1 base and J by 6 bases, leaving 10 bases between them. The CDR3 consists of 15 residues. Germline CDR1 reads SGHTA; CDR2 reads FQGNSA. For the CDR3, the DNA is TGTGCCAGCAGCTTAGAATTACTCATTAATTCACCCCTCCACTTT. Amino acids: CASSLELLINSPLHF.

This rearrangement joins TRBV5-1 to TRBJ2-7; TRBD2 agrees at 10 bases. J gave up 0 bases and V 4 bases, and 13 bases lay outside the gene matches. The CDR3 length is 18 residues. Germline-derived CDR1 and CDR2 are SGHRS and YFSETQ. CDR3 region: CASSPGASGGSSSYEQYF. The CDR3 nucleotides are TGCGCCAGCAGCCCGGGGGCTAGCGGGGGCTCCAGCTCCTACGAGCAGTACTTC.

The chain uses TRBV5-5 and TRBJ2-4; tentative D call: TRBD1 (5 bases). The CDR3 runs 16 residues. The germline V gene encodes CDR1 SGHKS and CDR2 YYEKEE (reference sequence). Trimming removed 0 bases from V and 1 base from J, with 11 bases in between. CDR3 sequence (DNA): TGTGCCAGCAGCTTGGGAGCAGGGCTGGCCAAAAACATTCAGTACTTC. Protein product: CASSLGAGLAKNIQYF.

The chain combines TRBV29-1 with TRBJ1-6; 9 bases map to TRBD1. CDR1 is SQVTM, CDR2 ANQGSEA, per germline. The CDR3 covers 13 residues. Trimming removed 7 bases from V and 7 bases from J; junction bases left unmatched: 5. This chain's CDR3 is CSAAQGANSPLHF. CDR3 in DNA: TGCAGCGCTGCACAGGGGGCCAATTCACCCCTCCACTTT.

Concerning this clone itself: The sample contains more than one DNA sequence encoding this CDR3. As DNA, the CDR3 is TGTGCCAGTAGTATAGGAGGCGCCGGGGAGCTGTTTTTT. Its protein product is CASSIGGAGELFF. The V and J genes are TRBV19 and TRBJ2-2; D is ambiguous. This CDR3 is built from 13 residues. Trimming removed 1 base at V and 6 bases at J, with 6 bases between. The germline CDR1 and CDR2 sequences are LNHDA and SQIVND (reference sequence).

The chain employs TRBV2 and TRBJ1-1; the D gene is possibly TRBD1 (6 bases). V was cut by 7 bases and J by 4 bases, with 16 bases left in between. CDR1 is SNHLY, CDR2 FYNNEI, per germline. CDR3 length equals 14 residues. Written as DNA, the CDR3 is TGTGCCAGCACTCTACAGGGCGGCGCCACTGAAGCTTTCTTT. The encoded protein is CASTLQGGATEAFF.

CDR3: CAWGAQRATDTQYF. The CDR3 DNA reads as TGTGCCTGGGGTGCCCAGCGGGCTACAGATACGCAGTATTTT. The chain uses TRBV30 and TRBJ2-3; TRBD2 might be the D (6 bases). The CDR3 loop spans 14 amino acids. Trimming took 5 bases from V and 3 from J, leaving 15 bases between them. The germline gives CDR1 GTSNPN, CDR2 SVGIG (reference sequence).

The chain combines TRBV5-4 with TRBJ2-7, with 8 bases identical to TRBD2. Germline V gene sequence: CDR1 SGHNT, CDR2 YYREEE (reference sequence). The CDR3 is 15 amino acids. V lost 3 bases to trimming and J lost 5 bases; unmatched junction nucleotides: 10. CDR3 coding DNA: TGTGCCAGCAGCTCCCCGGGACTAGTCCCCCACGAGCAGTACTTC. Its translation is CASSSPGLVPHEQYF.

The chain couples TRBV9 to TRBJ1-4, with 8 bases identical to TRBD1. Germline lookup yields CDR1 SGDLS and CDR2 YYNGEE. V lost 0 bases and J lost 8; bases outside the gene matches: 15. This CDR3 region has 18 residues. The CDR3 spells CASSVEGDPGTGDEKLFF. CDR3 nucleotide sequence: TGTGCCAGCAGCGTAGAGGGGGACCCCGGGACAGGAGACGAAAAACTGTTTTTT. The full variable domain, its missing parts supplied by reference TRBV9 and TRBJ1-4, is DSGVTQTPKHLITATGQRVTLRCSPRSGDLSVYWYQQSLDQGLQFLIQYYNGEERAKGNILERFSAQQFPDLHSELNLSSLELGDSALYFCASSVEGDPGTGDEKLFFGSGTQLSVL.

This clone appeared once. The chain uses TRBV28 and TRBJ1-4; possible D gene TRBD1, 5 bases. The germline V and J ends were trimmed by 4 bases and 3 bases, with 9 bases remaining between them. Germline V CDR1 and CDR2: MDHEN, SYDVKM. This CDR3 region has 14 residues. In nucleotides, the CDR3 is TGTGCCAGCAGTTGGGGCAGAGCTAATGAAAAACTGTTTTTT. It translates to CASSWGRANEKLFF.

The chain is built from TRBV7-9 and TRBJ2-1; 8 nucleotides agree with TRBD2. The germline V gene has CDR1 SEHNR and CDR2 FQNEAQ (reference sequence). The V gene end was trimmed by 0 bases and the J gene end by 15 bases; junction bases not matched to a gene: 4. The CDR3 has 12 residues. CDR3 coding DNA: TGTGCCAGCAGCTTAGCGAGCGGGGGAGGGTTCTTC. Translated: CASSLASGGGFF.

This chain uses TRBV5-1 with TRBJ2-1, with 7 bases lining up with TRBD2. With V trimmed by 2 bases and J by 3 bases, 8 bases remained unmatched. Germline CDR1 SGHRS, CDR2 YFSETQ. The CDR3 totals 16 residues. The CDR3 protein is CASSFKAGSFYNEQFF. CDR3 bases: TGCGCCAGCAGCTTTAAAGCGGGGTCCTTCTACAATGAGCAGTTCTTC. The complete variable domain, with remaining parts taken from reference TRBV5-1 and TRBJ2-1, reads KAGVTQTPRYLIKTRGQQVTLSCSPISGHRSVSWYQQTPGQGLQFLFEYFSETQRNKGNFPGRFSGRQFSNSRSEMNVSTLELGDSALYLCASSFKAGSFYNEQFFGPGTRLTVL.

The chain recombines TRBV29-1 with TRBJ1-2, with 8 nucleotides matching TRBD1. CDR3 length: 14 residues. Germline CDR1 SQVTM, CDR2 ANQGSEA. The V and J ends lost 5 bases and 4 bases, in that order; junction bases with no gene match: 9. In DNA, the CDR3 is TGCAGCGTTCACGGACAGGGTCTCGGCTATGGCTACACCTTC. Residues: CSVHGQGLGYGYTF.